This entry is about one T cell receptor (beta chain). The CDR3 contains 15 residues. The germline V gene has CDR1 LNHNV and CDR2 YYDKDF (reference sequence). The V gene end was trimmed by 5 bases and the J gene end by 5 bases; junction bases not matched to a gene: 11. This entry comes from a study of blood T cell repertoires in COVID-19. Background on the study: COVID-19 samples from acute and convalescent phases originated in the United States, Italy and Spain.

Produced via immunoSEQ multiplex PCR; TCRdb's table is partial and in-frame only. The repertoire holds approximately 260,000 clones, approximately 80% seen once, with about 9.1% in the top ten. What was sequenced was peripheral blood. The J gene is TRBJ1-1, the V gene TRBV15; 7 bases line up with TRBD1. This sequence was found in a human donor in a cohort sampled during active COVID-19. Here the CDR3 reads CATSGPEQGRTEAFF. The CDR3 DNA sequence: TGTGCCACCAGCGGACCCGAACAGGGGAGGACTGAAGCTTTCTTT. Drawing the rest from reference TRBV15 and TRBJ1-1, the complete variable domain is DAMVIQNPRYQVTQFGKPVTLSCSQTLNHNVMYWYQQKSSQAPKLLFHYYDKDFNNEADTPDNFQSRRPNTSFCFLDIRSPGLGDTAMYLCATSGPEQGRTEAFFGQGTRLTVV.